The present T cell receptor beta chain was sequenced within a study of response to subunit inactivated influenza vaccine (dated 2018 in TCRdb). Study-level background: The study used deep quantitative T cell receptor repertoire profiling to track responses to a trivalent subunit inactivated influenza vaccine. Study-level results and caveats: The authors proposed that each seasonal influenza vaccination may bring in only a limited number of new T cells.

Library creation used RT-PCR. For sequencing, an Illumina HiSeq 2500 was employed. TCRdb itself trimmed the public reads at Q25 with fastp, ran MiXCR and retained productive beta chains. Every distinct CDR3 protein forms one entry, paired with its most common genes and DNA. For this sample there are approximately 480,000 distinct CDR3 sequences; approximately 11% appear just once. The leading ten clones occupy over 9.5% of the sample. Trimmed from V: 3 bases; trimmed from J: 7 bases; junction bases lacking a gene match: 7. The CDR3 spans 14 residues, from the cysteine through the phenylalanine. The CDR3 DNA has 42 bases and is translated from base 1. This clonotype was seen a few times. The antigen it binds to is not known. Nothing much larger sits one base from this clone, and base qualities are not available. This specimen's time point label, per the study, means: 45 days after influenza vaccine administration.

The chain is made from TRBV12-3 or TRBV12-4 and TRBJ1-2, with 8 junctional bases fitting TRBD1. Material: PBMCs from blood, obtained about 6 weeks after vaccination. The receptor was derived from a man between 50 and 59 years old who received an inactivated influenza vaccine. Donor details come from another sample of the same person, matched by shared clones. The CDR3 region reads CASSFTGGVSGYTF. The nucleotides read TGTGCCAGCAGTTTTACAGGGGGTGTCTCTGGCTACACCTTC.